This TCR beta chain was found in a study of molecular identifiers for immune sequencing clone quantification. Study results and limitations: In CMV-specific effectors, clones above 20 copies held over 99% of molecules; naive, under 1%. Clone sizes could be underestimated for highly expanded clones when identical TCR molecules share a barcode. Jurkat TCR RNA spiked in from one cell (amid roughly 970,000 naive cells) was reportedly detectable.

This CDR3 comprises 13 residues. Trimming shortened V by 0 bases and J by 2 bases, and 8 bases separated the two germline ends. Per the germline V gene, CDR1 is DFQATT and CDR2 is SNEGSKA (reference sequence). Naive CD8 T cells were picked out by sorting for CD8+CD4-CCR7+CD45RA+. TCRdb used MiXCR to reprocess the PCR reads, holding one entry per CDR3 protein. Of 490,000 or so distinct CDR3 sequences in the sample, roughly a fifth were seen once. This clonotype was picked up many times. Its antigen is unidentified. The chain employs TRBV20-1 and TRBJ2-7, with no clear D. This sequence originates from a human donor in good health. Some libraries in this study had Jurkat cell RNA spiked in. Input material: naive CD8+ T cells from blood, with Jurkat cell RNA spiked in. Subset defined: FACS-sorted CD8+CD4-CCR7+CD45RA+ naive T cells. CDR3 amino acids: CSARDFGAYEQYF. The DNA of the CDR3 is TGCAGTGCTAGAGATTTCGGCGCCTACGAGCAGTACTTC.